The rows below give T cell receptor beta chains drawn from one sample of a study of T cell repertoires in cytomegalovirus infection. TCRdb re-called the reads through MiXCR, storing one row per CDR3 protein. The table has about 700,000 distinct CDR3 sequences, around 35% seen once. The antigens these receptors bind are not known. The sequences come from cultured PBMCs, collected from culture after CMV antigen stimulation. The receptors shown here come from a human donor in good health (CMV status not recorded). Some clones in this sample may be carry-over from other donors' samples. The CDR3 runs from the conserved cysteine through the conserved F or W.

v_call cdr3_aa
TRBV6-2/TRBV6-3 CASYDRLGGTDTQYF
TRBV6-1 CASRSGGWAFF
TRBV6-2/TRBV6-3 CASTGTSGSRVTDTQYF
TRBV7-9 CASSLPVTGSNSPLHF
TRBV7-6 CVSSKQQGSYEQYF
TRBV6-2/TRBV6-3 CASSYPGLVKTETQYF
TRBV7-9 CTSSLADGFLDGYTF
TRBV12-3/TRBV12-4 CASSFSDSLYGYTF
TRBV7-9 CASSLVGTTGELFF
TRBV7-2 CASSPAGVNEQFF
TRBV7-8 CASSLEDTIYF
TRBV12-3/TRBV12-4 CASRAGGEHNEQFF
TRBV18 CASSREGDQPQHF
TRBV14 CASSQAAGSYEQYF
TRBV2 CASSSSTGHDGEKLFF
TRBV6-1 CASRPQVTDTQYF
TRBV10-3 CAISGGNQPQHF
TRBV20-1 CSARTGTQYF
TRBV6-2/TRBV6-3 CASSYGRVRRQAFF
TRBV29-1 CSVGGGRAGLAGGRRETQYF
TRBV27 CASRTHRGNNEQFF
TRBV20-1 CSARKNEQYF
TRBV7-3 CASSHTGNYGYTF
TRBV4-1 CASSNYQRTGSNTEAFF
TRBV6-1 CASSSGRASGYSYERYF
TRBV6-7 CASSYFLGEQFF
TRBV27 CASKTGRGNTEAFF
TRBV4-3 CASSHPNRTALYTQYF
TRBV7-8 CASSYGTRGEIYEQYF
TRBV4-1 CASSLPFRGGTDTQYF
TRBV5-1 CASGVIGAYNEQFF
TRBV7-9 CASSLYGYRGTEAFF
TRBV7-4 CATGTTNEKLFF
TRBV7-3 CASSPGHNEQFF
TRBV11-1 CASSLREWGTEAFF
TRBV6-1 CASSRTGYAYEQYF
TRBV20-1 CSAHGTGYSETQYF
TRBV5-4 CASSLGTGFLTETQYF
TRBV6-5 CASSYSYVWQGTEAFF
TRBV11-2 CASSFFGRGALEAFF
TRBV5-1 CASSPTWTVQETQYF
TRBV18 CASSRAQGNNSPLHF
TRBV29-1 CSGLQGRYTEAFF
TRBV20-1 CSASGSYNEQFF
TRBV7-6 CASSLVAGFGDTQYF
TRBV7-8 CASTPVVGTSNQPQHF
TRBV19 CASSPSDGEQFF
TRBV7-6 CASTLLGRERAGELFF
TRBV2 CASSVERNSPLHF